This T cell receptor (beta chain) was observed in a study of long-term antiretroviral therapy in people with HIV. Regarding the study as a whole: When set beside controls, HIV repertoires had CDR3 length ranges that were narrower.

Sequencing used immunoSEQ v3.0 at survey level. Sequencing was performed with immunoSEQ multiplex PCR; in TCRdb, only in-frame clones are kept and a portion is missing. The data hold 15,000 to 20,000 clones, with 70% to 90% observed a single time. Of note for this clone: The target antigen is unknown.

The CDR3 is 15 amino acids. The V gene lost 5 bases and the J gene lost 0 bases, with 11 bases spanning the gap. From germline, CDR1 is SGHTA and CDR2 FQGTGA. The sequence was collected from a man between 45 and 60 years old with HIV. The sample was unsorted PBMCs, taken 6.9 years after starting antiretroviral therapy. The chain couples TRBV7-3 to TRBJ2-1, with D possibly called TRBD1 or TRBD2 (6 bases each). The CDR3 DNA reads as TGTGCCAGCAGCCCAAGGGGGGACTCCTACAATGAGCAGTTCTTC. Its translation: CASSPRGDSYNEQFF.